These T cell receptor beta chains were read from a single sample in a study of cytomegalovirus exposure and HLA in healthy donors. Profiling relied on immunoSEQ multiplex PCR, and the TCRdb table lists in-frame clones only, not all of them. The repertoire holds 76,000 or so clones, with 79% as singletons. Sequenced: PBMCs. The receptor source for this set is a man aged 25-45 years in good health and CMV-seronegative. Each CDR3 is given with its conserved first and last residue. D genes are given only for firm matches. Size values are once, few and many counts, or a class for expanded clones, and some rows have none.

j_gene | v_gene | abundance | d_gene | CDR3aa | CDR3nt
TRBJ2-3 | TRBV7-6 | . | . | CASSLGRADTQYF | TGTGCCAGCAGCTTAGGTCGGGCAGATACGCAGTATTTT
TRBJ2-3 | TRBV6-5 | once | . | CASSYSIGGGLQYF | TGTGCCAGCAGTTACTCGATCGGAGGGGGCCTGCAGTATTTT
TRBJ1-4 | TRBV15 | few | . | CATSRVGGRRNEKLFF | TGTGCCACCAGCAGAGTGGGAGGACGACGTAATGAAAAACTGTTTTTT
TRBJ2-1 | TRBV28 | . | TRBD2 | CASSQRDYVLFNLYNEQFF | TGTGCCAGCAGTCAGCGGGACTACGTTTTATTCAACCTCTACAATGAGCAGTTCTTC
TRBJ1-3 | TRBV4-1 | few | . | CASSVQGNSGNTIYF | TGCGCCAGCAGCGTACAGGGCAACTCTGGAAACACCATATATTTT
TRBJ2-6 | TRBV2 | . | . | CASKQDTGANVLTF | TGTGCCAGCAAACAGGACACTGGGGCCAACGTCCTGACTTTC
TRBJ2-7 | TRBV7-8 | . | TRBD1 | CASSLAFAGGYEQYF | TGTGCCAGCAGCTTAGCATTTGCAGGGGGCTACGAGCAGTACTTC
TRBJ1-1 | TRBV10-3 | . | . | CAITRQAGTEAFF | TGTGCCATCACAAGACAGGCGGGCACTGAAGCTTTCTTT
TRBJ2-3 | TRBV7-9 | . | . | CSSSLGTADTQYF | TGTTCCAGCAGCTTAGGAACTGCAGATACGCAGTATTTT
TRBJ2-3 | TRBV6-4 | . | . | CASSDGGRESDTQYF | TGTGCCAGCAGTGACGGGGGGCGGGAGTCAGATACGCAGTATTTT
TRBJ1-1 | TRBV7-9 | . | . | CASSLDAAFAEAFF | TGTGCCAGCAGCTTAGATGCGGCATTCGCTGAAGCTTTCTTT
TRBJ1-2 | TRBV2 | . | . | CASLGSSYGYTF | TGTGCCAGCCTAGGCAGTTCTTATGGCTACACCTTC
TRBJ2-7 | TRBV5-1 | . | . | CASSLDKPTPTYEQYF | TGCGCCAGCAGCTTGGATAAGCCAACCCCCACCTACGAGCAGTACTTC
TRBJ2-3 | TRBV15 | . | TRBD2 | CATSKERGSTDTQYF | TGTGCCACCAGCAAGGAGCGGGGGAGCACAGATACGCAGTATTTT
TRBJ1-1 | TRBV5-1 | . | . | CASSMAIANTEAFF | TGCGCCAGCAGCATGGCCATAGCGAACACTGAAGCTTTCTTT
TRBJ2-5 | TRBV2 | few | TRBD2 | CASNLEAAWEGETQYF | TGTGCCAGCAATCTCGAGGCGGCCTGGGAGGGAGAGACCCAGTACTTC
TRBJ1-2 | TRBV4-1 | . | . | CASSQPTQRDGPFYGYTF | TGCGCCAGCAGCCAACCGACGCAGCGGGACGGACCTTTCTATGGCTACACCTTC
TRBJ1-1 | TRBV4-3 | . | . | CASSQSPGGGDTEAFF | TGCGCCAGCAGCCAGTCCCCAGGCGGGGGAGACACTGAAGCTTTCTTT
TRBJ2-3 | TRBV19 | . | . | CASSWGRRDTQYF | TGTGCCAGTAGCTGGGGGCGCAGAGATACGCAGTATTTT
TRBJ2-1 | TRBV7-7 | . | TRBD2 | CASSTGLAEYNEQFF | TGTGCTAGCAGCACGGGACTAGCGGAGTACAATGAGCAGTTCTTC
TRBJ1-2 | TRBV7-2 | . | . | CASSSNRGAHGYTF | TGTGCCAGCAGCTCAAATCGCGGGGCGCATGGCTACACCTTC
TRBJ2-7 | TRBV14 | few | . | CASSQDHTTYEQYF | TGTGCCAGCAGCCAAGATCACACAACCTACGAGCAGTACTTC
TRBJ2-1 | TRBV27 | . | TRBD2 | CASSPGTSGLPNEQFF | TGTGCCAGCAGTCCGGGGACTAGCGGGCTACCCAATGAGCAGTTCTTC
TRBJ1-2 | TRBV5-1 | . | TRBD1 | CASSPGQGARDTF | TGCGCCAGCAGCCCGGGACAGGGGGCGAGGGACACCTTC
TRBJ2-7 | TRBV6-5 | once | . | CASSYPRGGSYEQYF | TGTGCCAGCAGTTACCCCCGTGGCGGTTCCTACGAGCAGTACTTC
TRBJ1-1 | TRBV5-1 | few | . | CASSLSRSEAFF | TGCGCCAGCAGCTTGAGCCGGAGTGAAGCTTTCTTT
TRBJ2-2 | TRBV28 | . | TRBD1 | CASSKDRGPPTGELFF | TGTGCCAGCAGTAAGGACAGGGGACCACCAACCGGGGAGCTGTTTTTT
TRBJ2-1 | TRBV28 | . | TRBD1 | CASRADRVHEQFF | TGTGCCAGCAGGGCCGACAGGGTACATGAGCAGTTCTTC
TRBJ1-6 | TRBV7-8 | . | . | CASSLDRSPYSPLHF | TGTGCCAGCAGCTTAGACAGATCCCCGTATTCACCCCTCCACTTT
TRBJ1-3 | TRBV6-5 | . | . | CASRPKTGPGNTIYF | TGTGCCAGCAGACCCAAGACAGGCCCTGGAAACACCATATATTTT
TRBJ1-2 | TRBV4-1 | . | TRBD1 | CASSQAPPGQILYGYTF | TGCGCCAGCAGCCAAGCGCCCCCGGGACAGATACTCTATGGCTACACCTTC
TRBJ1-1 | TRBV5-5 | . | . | CASSFVRGSTEAFF | TGTGCCAGCAGCTTCGTTCGGGGGAGCACTGAAGCTTTCTTT
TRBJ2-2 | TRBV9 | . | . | CASRQGLVNTGELFF | TGTGCCAGCAGGCAGGGTCTCGTTAACACCGGGGAGCTGTTTTTT
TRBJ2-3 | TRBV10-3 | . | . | CAISERGASTDTQYF | TGTGCCATCAGTGAGCGGGGGGCCTCCACAGATACGCAGTATTTT
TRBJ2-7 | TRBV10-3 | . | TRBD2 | CAIRPGLAYEQYF | TGTGCCATCAGGCCGGGACTAGCCTACGAGCAGTACTTC
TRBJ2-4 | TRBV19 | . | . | CASGAQGARGDIQYF | TGTGCCAGTGGGGCGCAGGGGGCACGGGGGGACATTCAGTACTTC
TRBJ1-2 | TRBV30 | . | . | CALEGGSYGYTF | TGTGCCCTGGAAGGCGGGAGCTATGGCTACACCTTC
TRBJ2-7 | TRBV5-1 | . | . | CASSLDGSYEQYF | TGCGCCAGCAGCTTGGACGGGTCCTACGAGCAGTACTTC
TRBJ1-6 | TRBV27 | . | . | CASSLSVLRGRPLHF | TGTGCCAGCAGTTTATCGGTACTAAGGGGGAGACCCCTCCACTTT
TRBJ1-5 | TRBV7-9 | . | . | CASSPRGRVNQPQHF | TGTGCCAGCAGCCCGCGGGGGAGGGTTAATCAGCCCCAGCATTTT
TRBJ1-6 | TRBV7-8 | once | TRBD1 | CASSPGGNSPLHF | TGTGCCAGCAGCCCAGGGGGTAATTCACCCCTCCACTTT
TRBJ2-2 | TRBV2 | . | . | CASSVKKNTGELFF | TGTGCCAGCAGTGTCAAAAAGAACACCGGGGAGCTGTTTTTT
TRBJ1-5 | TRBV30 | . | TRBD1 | CAWSVPRDRGKNQPQHF | TGTGCCTGGAGTGTACCCAGGGACAGGGGGAAAAATCAGCCCCAGCATTTT
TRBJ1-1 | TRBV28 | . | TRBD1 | CASSPVSGQGFSSRTEAFF | TGTGCCAGCAGTCCCGTCTCGGGACAGGGGTTTAGTAGTAGGACTGAAGCTTTCTTT
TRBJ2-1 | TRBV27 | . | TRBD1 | CASSFLGQYNEQFF | TGTGCCAGCAGTTTCTTGGGACAGTACAATGAGCAGTTCTTC
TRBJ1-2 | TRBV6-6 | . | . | CASTHRTGGYTF | TGTGCCAGCACTCACAGGACGGGTGGCTACACCTTC
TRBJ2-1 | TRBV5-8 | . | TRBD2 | CASSLYGLAGTNEQFF | TGTGCCAGCAGCTTGTATGGACTAGCGGGGACCAATGAGCAGTTCTTC
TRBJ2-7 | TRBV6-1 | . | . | CASSRTGFEQYF | TGTGCCAGCAGTCGTACAGGATTCGAGCAGTACTTC
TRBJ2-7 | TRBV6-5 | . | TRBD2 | CARSYSSSGRPYEQYF | TGTGCCCGCAGTTACTCTTCCAGCGGGAGGCCGTACGAGCAGTACTTC
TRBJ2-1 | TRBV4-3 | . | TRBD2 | CASSQASLMAGGFPSYNEQFF | TGCGCCAGCAGCCAAGCTTCGCTGATGGCGGGGGGCTTTCCCTCCTACAATGAGCAGTTCTTC
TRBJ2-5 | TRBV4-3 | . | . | CASSQGGSETQYF | TGCGCCAGCAGCCAAGGAGGGAGTGAGACCCAGTACTTC
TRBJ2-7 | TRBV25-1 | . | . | CATGQNFYEQYF | TGTGCCACCGGACAGAACTTCTACGAGCAGTACTTC
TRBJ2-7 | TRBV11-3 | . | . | CASSLGGNSYEQYF | TGTGCCAGCAGCTTAGGCGGGAACTCCTACGAGCAGTACTTC
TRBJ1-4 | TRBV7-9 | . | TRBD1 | CASSLRDRGTEKLFF | TGTGCCAGCAGCCTCCGGGACAGGGGGACTGAAAAACTGTTTTTT